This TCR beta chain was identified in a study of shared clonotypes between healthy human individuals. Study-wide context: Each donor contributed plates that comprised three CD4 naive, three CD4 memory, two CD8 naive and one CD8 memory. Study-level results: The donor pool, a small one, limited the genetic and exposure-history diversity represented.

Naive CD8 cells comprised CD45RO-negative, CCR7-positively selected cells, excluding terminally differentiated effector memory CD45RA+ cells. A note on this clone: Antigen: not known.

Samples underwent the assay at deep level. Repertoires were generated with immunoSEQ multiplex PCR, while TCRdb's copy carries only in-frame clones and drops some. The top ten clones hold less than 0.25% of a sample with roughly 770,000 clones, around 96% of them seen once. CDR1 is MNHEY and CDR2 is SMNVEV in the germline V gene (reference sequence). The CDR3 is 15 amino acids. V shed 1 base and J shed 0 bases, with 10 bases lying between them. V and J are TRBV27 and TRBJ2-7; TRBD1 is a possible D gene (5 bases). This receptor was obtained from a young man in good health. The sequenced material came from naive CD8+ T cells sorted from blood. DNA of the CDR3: TGTGCCAGCAGTTTATATCCAGGGTACTCCTACGAGCAGTACTTC. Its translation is CASSLYPGYSYEQYF.